The 2 T cell receptor beta chains presented below share a single source sample, sequenced in a study of blood T cell repertoires in COVID-19 (dated by TCRdb to 2020 to 2021). The library relied on the immunoSEQ multiplex PCR assay. TCRdb holds this immuneACCESS table with in-frame rearrangements only. Some clones are missing; in checked studies, unresolved V genes explain under half, and the rest has no known cause. Recorded for this sample are about 400,000 clones; around 90% of them occurred a single time. The top ten clonotypes cover 2% to 2.5% of the sample. Specimen: PBMCs or T cells enriched from blood (not recorded which). These receptors were collected from a woman aged 40-49 years with acute COVID-19.

V and J are TRBV7-8 and TRBJ2-2; 8 nucleotides line up with TRBD1. Unmatched junction bases numbered 4, after V lost 4 bases and J lost 3 bases. Germline V gene data show CDR1 as SGHVS and CDR2 as FQNEAQ. The CDR3 extends over 15 amino acids. The CDR3 coding sequence is TGTGCCAGCAGCTCAATCAGGGGGCACACCGGGGAGCTGTTTTTT. Protein product: CASSSIRGHTGELFF.

The genes are TRBV7-9 and TRBJ2-7, with D tentatively TRBD1 (5 bases). Trimming cost V 3 bases and J 0 bases, with 12 bases left between them. Germline V gene sequence: CDR1 SEHNR, CDR2 FQNEAQ (reference sequence). The CDR3 loop spans 15 amino acids. The CDR3 protein is CASSLGPQNSYEQYF. CDR3 bases: TGTGCCAGCAGCTTGGGGCCCCAGAACTCCTACGAGCAGTACTTC.